Listed below are T cell receptor beta chains from one sample, sequenced in a study of neoadjuvant anti-PD-1 for oral cavity cancer. Clones were sequenced by immunoSEQ multiplex PCR, and TCRdb holds only the in-frame ones, with some missing. The table shows 60,000 to 75,000 clones, with 65% to 85% occurring only once. The sample in question was PBMCs, obtained before nivolumab (anti-PD-1) treatment. These receptors originate from a person aged 35-80 years with oral cavity squamous cell carcinoma. Each CDR3 is given without its conserved first and last residue. Clone size is given for some rows only: seen once, a few or many times, or a class if the clone is expanded.

j_gene: TRBJ1-2; v_gene: TRBV9; abundance: -; CDR3aa: ASSVDPTGTDYGYT
j_gene: TRBJ2-5; v_gene: TRBV6-4; abundance: -; CDR3aa: ASSDGRRQPRAGETQY
j_gene: TRBJ2-5; v_gene: TRBV5-1; abundance: -; CDR3aa: ASSFTGGRETQY
j_gene: TRBJ1-2; v_gene: TRBV5-4; abundance: -; CDR3aa: ASSLEFPLANYGYT
j_gene: TRBJ1-4; v_gene: TRBV19; abundance: -; CDR3aa: ASSIDPGKLF
j_gene: TRBJ2-2; v_gene: TRBV10-1; abundance: few; CDR3aa: ASSESRQGIGELF
j_gene: TRBJ2-4; v_gene: TRBV5-1; abundance: -; CDR3aa: ASSLGQANVIQY
j_gene: TRBJ2-6; v_gene: TRBV19; abundance: once; CDR3aa: ASSIPGISGANVLT
j_gene: TRBJ1-4; v_gene: TRBV6-5; abundance: -; CDR3aa: ASQRSSSNEKLF
j_gene: TRBJ1-5; v_gene: TRBV6-1; abundance: -; CDR3aa: ASRPFSRTNQPQH
j_gene: TRBJ1-5; v_gene: TRBV4-1; abundance: once; CDR3aa: ASSLSDDSWQPQH
j_gene: TRBJ1-5; v_gene: TRBV28; abundance: -; CDR3aa: ASIGSYQPQH
j_gene: TRBJ1-5; v_gene: TRBV5-8; abundance: -; CDR3aa: ASSLGPGQGYSNQPQH
j_gene: TRBJ2-2; v_gene: TRBV10-3; abundance: -; CDR3aa: ATLMTSGDLNTGELF
j_gene: TRBJ2-3; v_gene: TRBV7-2; abundance: -; CDR3aa: ASSSQDKGRTDTQY
j_gene: TRBJ1-1; v_gene: TRBV11-2; abundance: -; CDR3aa: ASSLSAPHEAF
j_gene: TRBJ1-2; v_gene: TRBV15; abundance: -; CDR3aa: ATSRHRESPYGYT
j_gene: TRBJ2-3; v_gene: TRBV5-4; abundance: -; CDR3aa: ASSLGGTDTQY
j_gene: TRBJ2-3; v_gene: TRBV10-1; abundance: -; CDR3aa: ASSESIGSRLDTQY
j_gene: TRBJ1-5; v_gene: TRBV6-5; abundance: -; CDR3aa: ASSYSSGGAQPQH
j_gene: TRBJ2-3; v_gene: TRBV5-1; abundance: -; CDR3aa: ASSLGGPRDTQY
j_gene: TRBJ2-4; v_gene: TRBV6-1; abundance: once; CDR3aa: ASSETAGGPPNIQY
j_gene: TRBJ1-5; v_gene: TRBV18; abundance: few; CDR3aa: ASSREGLIDQPQH
j_gene: TRBJ1-6; v_gene: TRBV7-9; abundance: once; CDR3aa: ASSSRGRDNSPLH
j_gene: TRBJ2-5; v_gene: TRBV2; abundance: -; CDR3aa: ASSQQAVVQETQY
j_gene: TRBJ2-3; v_gene: TRBV6-6; abundance: -; CDR3aa: ASSSKTLRGDTQY
j_gene: TRBJ1-4; v_gene: TRBV5-1; abundance: -; CDR3aa: ASSLDRGRLGDEKLF
j_gene: TRBJ2-7; v_gene: TRBV2; abundance: -; CDR3aa: ASNPAGGEQY
j_gene: TRBJ2-5; v_gene: TRBV6-5; abundance: -; CDR3aa: ASSYGGIRETQY
j_gene: TRBJ2-5; v_gene: TRBV15; abundance: -; CDR3aa: ATSREARRETQY
j_gene: TRBJ1-1; v_gene: TRBV14; abundance: once; CDR3aa: ASSRGWATEAF
j_gene: TRBJ2-7; v_gene: TRBV5-1; abundance: -; CDR3aa: ASSSPDRNPYEQY
j_gene: TRBJ1-4; v_gene: TRBV29-1; abundance: -; CDR3aa: SVSGADNNEKLF
j_gene: TRBJ2-3; v_gene: TRBV28; abundance: -; CDR3aa: ASSSAGGAKYTDTQY
j_gene: TRBJ2-2; v_gene: TRBV5-8; abundance: -; CDR3aa: ASSFDQGETGELF
j_gene: TRBJ1-6; v_gene: TRBV6-5; abundance: -; CDR3aa: ASSYPGGSSPLH
j_gene: TRBJ1-1; v_gene: TRBV7-8; abundance: -; CDR3aa: ASSLVGREGTEAF
j_gene: TRBJ2-1; v_gene: TRBV10-1; abundance: -; CDR3aa: ASSESALPEYNEQF
j_gene: TRBJ1-4; v_gene: TRBV7-2; abundance: -; CDR3aa: ASSLAGPSEKLF
j_gene: TRBJ2-1; v_gene: TRBV6-6; abundance: few; CDR3aa: ASSYGGNSYNEQF
j_gene: TRBJ2-6; v_gene: TRBV30; abundance: -; CDR3aa: AWSVLVTSSGANVLT
j_gene: TRBJ1-1; v_gene: TRBV7-9; abundance: few; CDR3aa: ASSLRVTEAF
j_gene: TRBJ1-1; v_gene: TRBV7-9; abundance: -; CDR3aa: ASSSNRGPNTEAF
j_gene: TRBJ1-4; v_gene: TRBV5-1; abundance: -; CDR3aa: ASSLSRGSNEKLF
j_gene: TRBJ2-2; v_gene: TRBV27; abundance: -; CDR3aa: ASSFPVNGELF
j_gene: TRBJ2-3; v_gene: TRBV27; abundance: -; CDR3aa: ASSLLGAGGATDTQY
j_gene: TRBJ1-1; v_gene: TRBV7-9; abundance: few; CDR3aa: ASSLTTGSEAF
j_gene: TRBJ2-2; v_gene: TRBV7-3; abundance: few; CDR3aa: ASSLRSQGAPGELF